What follows describes a single T cell receptor (beta chain). Source study methods: Estimates of nucleated cell counts were drawn from the amplification of reference gene primers. Libraries were prepared by immunoSEQ multiplex PCR; TCRdb keeps only in-frame clonotypes and omits some of them. V and J calls and clone size are copied from that table; D and trimming were computed from the DNA. The sample consists of around 80,000 clones, around 79% of them appearing once. The data derive from a study of blood T cell repertoires in COVID-19. In the study overall: Sites across the United States, Italy and Spain contributed samples from acute and convalescent COVID-19. T cells, B-cell-depleted T cells, or PBMCs provided the cDNA or gDNA that served as material.

The CDR3 runs to 14 residues. Trimming cost V 5 bases and J 8 bases; bases outside gene matches: 10. CDR1 is MNHNY and CDR2 is SVGAGI in the germline V gene (reference sequence). J is TRBJ1-2 and V is TRBV6-6, with TRBD1 matching over 8 bases. The sample taken for sequencing was peripheral blood. The sequence came from an elderly man with acute or convalescent COVID-19. In nucleotides, the CDR3 is TGTGCCAGCAGTCGAGAGCAGGGGGCAGGGGGCTACACCTTC. Its protein product is CASSREQGAGGYTF.